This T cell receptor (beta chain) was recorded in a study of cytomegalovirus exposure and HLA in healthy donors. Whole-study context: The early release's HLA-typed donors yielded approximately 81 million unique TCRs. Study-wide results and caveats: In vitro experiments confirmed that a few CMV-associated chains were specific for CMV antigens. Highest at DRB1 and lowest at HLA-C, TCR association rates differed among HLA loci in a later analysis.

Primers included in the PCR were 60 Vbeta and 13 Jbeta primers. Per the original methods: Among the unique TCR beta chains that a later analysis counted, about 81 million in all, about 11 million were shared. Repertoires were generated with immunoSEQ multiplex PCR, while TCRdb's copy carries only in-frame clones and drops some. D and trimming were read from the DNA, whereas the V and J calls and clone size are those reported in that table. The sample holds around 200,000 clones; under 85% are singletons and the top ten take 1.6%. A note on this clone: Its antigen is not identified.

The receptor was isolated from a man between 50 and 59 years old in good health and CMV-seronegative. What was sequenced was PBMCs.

The CDR3 loop is CASSYHDRNEKLFF. The CDR3 DNA reads as TGTGCCAGCAGTTACCATGACAGAAATGAAAAACTGTTTTTT. The chain has TRBV6-5 and TRBJ1-4, with D possibly matching TRBD1 (5 bases). The germline CDR1 and CDR2 sequences are MNHEY and SVGAGI. The germline V and J ends were trimmed by 2 bases and 5 bases, with 9 bases remaining between them. This CDR3 region has 14 residues.